This is a list of T cell receptor beta chains from one sample in a study of CD8 T cells in ankylosing spondylitis. TCRdb redid the calling of the 5' RACE reads with MiXCR, one entry per CDR3 protein. In the table there are around 210,000 distinct CDR3 sequences, roughly 8.2% of which are singletons. The sample consisted of blood, either unsorted or a sorted T cell fraction (not recorded which). The receptors stem from a female donor with ankylosing spondylitis or in good health (not recorded which). Both conserved end residues are part of each CDR3. A D gene is named only where the DNA matches it firmly. Clone size is stated in some rows and not others, as once, few, many or a class when expanded.

j_gene	abundance	d_gene	v_gene	CDR3aa	CDR3nt
TRBJ2-4	few	TRBD1	TRBV5-1	CASSLGDRAKNIQYF	TGCGCCAGCAGCTTGGGGGACAGAGCCAAAAACATTCAGTACTTC
TRBJ2-7	many	-	TRBV7-7	CASSFGPSYEQYF	TGTGCCAGCAGCTTTGGGCCCTCCTACGAGCAGTACTTC
TRBJ2-2	many	-	TRBV7-3	CASSPQGPNTGELFF	TGTGCCAGCAGCCCTCAGGGGCCGAACACCGGGGAGCTGTTTTTT
TRBJ2-7	-	-	TRBV7-9	CASSLGTKYEQYF	TGTGCCAGCAGCTTAGGGACTAAATACGAGCAGTACTTC
TRBJ2-2	many	-	TRBV6-1	CASSPNQIGELFF	TGTGCCAGCAGCCCAAACCAAATCGGGGAGCTGTTTTTT
TRBJ2-2	many	TRBD1	TRBV20-1	CSAQKTGLGGELFF	TGCAGTGCACAAAAGACAGGGTTAGGCGGGGAGCTGTTTTTT
TRBJ1-3	many	-	TRBV20-1	CSAPDTSSGNTIYF	TGCAGTGCCCCGGACACAAGCTCTGGAAACACCATATATTTT
TRBJ1-1	many	-	TRBV20-1	CSADRNQWNTEAFF	TGCAGTGCGGACCGGAATCAGTGGAACACTGAAGCTTTCTTT
TRBJ2-3	many	-	TRBV20-1	CSAQELTDTQYF	TGCAGTGCCCAAGAGTTGACAGATACGCAGTATTTT
TRBJ2-2	few	-	TRBV28	CASTPGTLNTGELFF	TGTGCCAGCACCCCCGGGACTCTGAACACCGGGGAGCTGTTTTTT
TRBJ2-1	many	TRBD2	TRBV14	CASSPLAGVLYNEQFF	TGTGCCAGCAGCCCTCTAGCGGGAGTTCTCTACAATGAGCAGTTCTTC
TRBJ1-5	many	-	TRBV6-5	CASMRGRDQPQHF	TGTGCCAGCATGAGGGGTCGGGATCAGCCCCAGCATTTT
TRBJ2-1	many	-	TRBV7-3	CASSQTNNEQFF	TGTGCCAGCAGCCAAACAAACAATGAGCAGTTCTTC
TRBJ2-1	many	-	TRBV4-3	CASSQDRTFYNEQFF	TGCGCCAGCAGCCAAGACCGGACCTTTTACAATGAGCAGTTCTTC
TRBJ2-3	many	TRBD2	TRBV2	CASSPGTSGRSDTQYF	TGTGCCAGCAGTCCCGGGACTAGCGGGAGATCAGATACGCAGTATTTT
TRBJ2-2	many	-	TRBV6-5	CAVSREGTGELFF	TGTGCCGTATCCAGGGAAGGCACCGGGGAGCTGTTTTTT
TRBJ2-1	few	TRBD2	TRBV7-9	CASSLENSGAEQFF	TGTGCCAGCAGCTTAGAGAATAGCGGGGCCGAGCAGTTCTTC
TRBJ2-1	many	-	TRBV20-1	CSAPKGSLVGHNEQFF	TGCAGTGCACCCAAGGGCTCTTTGGTGGGGCACAATGAGCAGTTCTTC